The 17 T cell receptor beta chains listed next were all sequenced from one sample in a study of T cell repertoires in cytomegalovirus infection. MiXCR was run by TCRdb on the reads, yielding one entry per CDR3 protein. The table has about 160,000 distinct CDR3 sequences, about a fifth seen once. For these TCRs, the target antigens are not known. This sample comprised CD8+ T cells from cultured PBMCs, obtained from culture after CMV antigen stimulation. Every receptor here comes from a human donor in good health (CMV status not recorded). Some clones in this sample may be carry-over from other donors' samples.

Only a few counts were recorded for this clonotype. V gene TRBV6-5 combines with J gene TRBJ2-7; no clear D. V gave up 0 bases and J gave up 0 bases, with 9 bases separating them. CDR1 MNHEY and CDR2 SVGAGI come from the germline V gene. There are 15 residues in the CDR3. CDR3 loop: CASSYSYGHSYEQYF. The CDR3 bases are TGTGCCAGCAGTTACTCGTACGGGCACTCCTACGAGCAGTACTTC.

The sample holds a few counts of this clonotype. The genes are TRBV11-2 and TRBJ2-3; TRBD1 matches at 9 bases. The CDR3 has 19 residues. CDR1 and CDR2 from the germline V gene are SGHAT and FQNNGV. V shed 0 bases, J shed 0 bases, and the junction held 10 bases outside the gene matches. CDR3 sequence (DNA): TGTGCCAGCAGCTTAGATAAACACAGGGGGCCACCTAGCACAGATACGCAGTATTTT. This codes for CASSLDKHRGPPSTDTQYF.

The chain uses TRBV19 and TRBJ1-1; 7 bases are a match to TRBD1. Germline V gene lookup returns CDR1 LNHDA and CDR2 SQIVND (reference sequence). The trim removed 1 base at V and 5 bases at J, leaving 4 bases unmatched. The CDR3 runs to 14 residues. The CDR3 is CASSIVEGATEAFF. The CDR3 DNA follows: TGTGCCAGTAGTATAGTTGAGGGGGCGACTGAAGCTTTCTTT.

This rearrangement joins TRBV5-1 to TRBJ2-2; D possibly uses TRBD1 or TRBD2 (5 bases each). The V end was cut by 4 bases, the J end by 6 bases, with 7 bases between. CDR3 length: 12 amino acids. In germline, CDR1 is SGHRS, CDR2 YFSETQ. The CDR3 region has the DNA TGCGCCAGCAGCGAGGGACCCGGGGAGCTGTTTTTT. The encoded protein is CASSEGPGELFF.

V gene TRBV7-6 combines with J gene TRBJ2-7; 10 bases align to TRBD1. The CDR3 covers 14 residues. Germline CDR1 SGHVS, CDR2 FNYEAQ. V dropped 8 bases and J dropped 2; count of bases not matched to a gene: 6. The CDR3 DNA follows: TGTGCCAGCGTCGGGACAGGGGCAACCTACGAGCAGTACTTC. Translated: CASVGTGATYEQYF.

This rearrangement joins TRBV7-2 to TRBJ1-4; possible D gene TRBD1, 5 bases. Germline V CDR1 and CDR2: SGHTA, FQGNSA. V was cut by 4 bases and J by 0 bases, with 21 bases left in between. The CDR3 loop spans 19 amino acids. The CDR3 DNA reads as TGTGCCAGCAGCTCAGAACACAGACAGCCCACCTCAACTAATGAAAAACTGTTTTTT. Encoded protein: CASSSEHRQPTSTNEKLFF.

The chain employs TRBV6-2 or TRBV6-3 and TRBJ2-3; TRBD1 agrees at 10 bases. Germline loops: CDR1 MNHEY, CDR2 SVGEGT. The length of the CDR3 is 15 residues. Trimming at V came to 6 bases and at J to 4 bases, leaving 7 bases not matched to a gene. The CDR3 region is CASSRGQGESDTQYF. The CDR3 region has the DNA TGTGCCAGCAGCCGTGGACAGGGGGAGTCAGATACGCAGTATTTT.

This rearrangement joins TRBV7-2 to TRBJ1-5, with D possibly TRBD1 on 5 matching bases. The CDR3 spans 15 residues. Trimming left V 1 base short and J 5 bases short, with 12 bases between. From germline, CDR1 is SGHTA and CDR2 FQGNSA. The CDR3 loop is CASSLEGWQDQPQHF. The CDR3 nucleotides are TGTGCCAGCAGCTTAGAGGGGTGGCAAGATCAGCCCCAGCATTTT.

This clonotype was found a few times. The chain joins TRBV7-2 to TRBJ1-1; unclear D gene. The CDR3 runs 15 residues. V lost 5 bases, J lost 1 base, and 14 bases lay in between. The germline V gene encodes CDR1 SGHTA and CDR2 FQGNSA. CDR3 sequence reads: CASSPDLAGNTEAFF. CDR3 in DNA: TGTGCCAGCAGCCCGGACCTGGCCGGGAACACTGAAGCTTTCTTT.

This chain uses TRBV20-1 with TRBJ1-2, with TRBD1 matching 10 bases. The V gene end was trimmed by 5 bases and the J gene end by 5 bases; junction bases not matched to a gene: 11. The CDR3 covers 15 residues. Germline V gene lookup returns CDR1 DFQATT and CDR2 SNEGSKA (reference sequence). The chain's CDR3 is CSAPSWDRGDYGYTF. In nucleotides, the CDR3 is TGCAGTGCTCCAAGCTGGGACAGGGGAGATTATGGCTACACCTTC.

The CDR3 reads CASSTAPGVSTEAFF. The CDR3, as DNA: TGTGCCAGCAGTACCGCCCCGGGGGTTAGTACTGAAGCTTTCTTT. The genes are TRBV2 and TRBJ1-1; TRBD1 is a possible D gene (5 bases). Germline lookup yields CDR1 SNHLY and CDR2 FYNNEI. The CDR3 spans 15 residues. V was trimmed by 5 bases and J by 5 bases, leaving 18 bases between them.

The chain links TRBV12-3 or TRBV12-4 to TRBJ2-5; 7 positions agree with TRBD1. This CDR3 spans 12 amino acids. J lost 6 bases, V lost 6 bases, and 4 bases had no gene match. This CDR3 reads CASRTGLKTQYF. CDR3 DNA sequence: TGTGCCAGCAGGACAGGGTTGAAGACCCAGTACTTC.

This clonotype was seen a handful of times. J is TRBJ2-1 and V is TRBV7-8; D is undetermined. Trimming removed 1 base from V and 9 bases from J, with 13 bases in between. The germline gives CDR1 SGHVS, CDR2 FQNEAQ. The CDR3 contains 14 residues. The CDR3 DNA sequence: TGTGCCAGCAGCTTAGATCTGTCGAGGAGTGAGCAGTTCTTC. Translating gives CASSLDLSRSEQFF.

J is TRBJ1-1 and V is TRBV7-9, with 7 bases that match TRBD1. The J segment lost 1 base and the V segment lost 2 bases, leaving 10 bases of the junction unmatched. The CDR3 totals 17 residues. Germline lookup yields CDR1 SEHNR and CDR2 FQNEAQ (reference sequence). Written as DNA, the CDR3 is TGTGCCAGCAGCTTACCTAGACAGGGCCCGGGGAACACTGAAGCTTTCTTT. Translation gives CASSLPRQGPGNTEAFF.

The genes are TRBV7-8 and TRBJ1-2, with a weak D call TRBD1 (5 bases). CDR1 SGHVS and CDR2 FQNEAQ come from the germline V gene. The CDR3 extends over 14 amino acids. The ends were cut back, 2 bases at V and 3 bases at J, with 10 bases in the middle. The CDR3 DNA reads TGTGCCAGCAGCTTAAGACGAGGGGACTATGGCTACACCTTC. This sequence encodes CASSLRRGDYGYTF.

The rearrangement links TRBV4-1 to TRBJ2-4, with 9 bases lining up with TRBD2. Trimming cost V 3 bases and J 8 bases; bases outside gene matches: 14. The germline V gene has CDR1 MGHRA and CDR2 YSYEKL. CDR3 size: 17 residues. The CDR3 sequence is CASSQVPDRRGGYIQYF. The CDR3 region has the DNA TGCGCCAGCAGCCAGGTCCCGGACCGGCGGGGGGGGTACATTCAGTACTTC.

The rearrangement joins TRBV7-2 to TRBJ2-7; unclear D gene. Trimming removed 4 bases from V and 3 bases from J, with 7 bases in between. This CDR3 contains 12 residues. Germline V gene lookup returns CDR1 SGHTA and CDR2 FQGNSA. The CDR3 DNA is TGTGCCAGCAGCTCGGGCCACTACGAGCAGTACTTC. Protein sequence: CASSSGHYEQYF. Full variable domain (outside the CDR3, taken from reference TRBV7-2 and TRBJ2-7): GAGVSQSPSNKVTEKGKDVELRCDPISGHTALYWYRQSLGQGLEFLIYFQGNSAPDKSGLPSDRFSAERTGGSVSTLTIQRTQQEDSAVYLCASSSGHYEQYFGPGTRLTVT.